The 4 T cell receptor beta chains in this list originate from one sample, sequenced in a study of blood T cells in healthy people across ages. For the second PCR, which ran for roughly 6 to 11 cycles, a sample-barcoded 5' primer and a J-beta primer mix were used. One entry per CDR3 protein results from TCRdb running MiXCR on the 5' RACE reads. The sample has about 1.6 million distinct CDR3 sequences, about 35% seen once; the top ten hold 11%. The sample taken for sequencing was blood. The origin of the receptors is a woman aged 25-40 years in good health.

The chain uses TRBV9 and TRBJ2-3; the match to TRBD1 covers 8 bases. The CDR3 loop spans 15 amino acids. V lost 3 bases to trimming and J lost 4 bases; unmatched junction nucleotides: 7. From germline, CDR1 is SGDLS and CDR2 YYNGEE. Here the CDR3 DNA reads TGTGCCAGCAGCGAGCAGGACAGGGTCCCAGATACGCAGTATTTT. It is translated as CASSEQDRVPDTQYF.

The rearrangement links TRBV3-1 to TRBJ2-7; no clear D gene. In germline, CDR1 is LGHDT, CDR2 YNNKEL (reference sequence). Trimming left V 3 bases short and J 5 bases short, with 14 bases between. The CDR3 has 14 amino acids. The CDR3, as DNA: TGTGCCAGCAGCCAGGTAGGTCGGAACAACGAGCAGTACTTC. Encoded protein: CASSQVGRNNEQYF.

As for this clonotype: One end of the junction is discordant with germline, which a read error may explain. This chain joins TRBV4-1 and TRBJ2-5, with D possibly matching TRBD2 (6 bases). The assigned J gene may be wrong: the sequence end matches TRBJ2-7 better. Per germline, CDR1 MGHRA and CDR2 YSYEKL. This CDR3 comprises 15 residues. The CDR3 coding sequence is TGCGCCGGCAGCCAAACCAACTGGGACTTCTACGAGCAGTACTTC. Translating gives CAGSQTNWDFYEQYF.

This clonotype was observed a handful of times. The V call is TRBV6-1, the J call TRBJ1-1; TRBD1 is a possible D gene (5 bases). The CDR3 sequence is 16 residues long. Trimming cost V 2 bases and J 4 bases, with 17 bases left between them. The germline V gene encodes CDR1 MNHNS and CDR2 SASEGT. The CDR3 loop reads CASSELSRAPGTEAFF. CDR3 sequence (DNA): TGTGCCAGCAGTGAACTAAGCAGGGCTCCGGGCACTGAAGCTTTCTTT.